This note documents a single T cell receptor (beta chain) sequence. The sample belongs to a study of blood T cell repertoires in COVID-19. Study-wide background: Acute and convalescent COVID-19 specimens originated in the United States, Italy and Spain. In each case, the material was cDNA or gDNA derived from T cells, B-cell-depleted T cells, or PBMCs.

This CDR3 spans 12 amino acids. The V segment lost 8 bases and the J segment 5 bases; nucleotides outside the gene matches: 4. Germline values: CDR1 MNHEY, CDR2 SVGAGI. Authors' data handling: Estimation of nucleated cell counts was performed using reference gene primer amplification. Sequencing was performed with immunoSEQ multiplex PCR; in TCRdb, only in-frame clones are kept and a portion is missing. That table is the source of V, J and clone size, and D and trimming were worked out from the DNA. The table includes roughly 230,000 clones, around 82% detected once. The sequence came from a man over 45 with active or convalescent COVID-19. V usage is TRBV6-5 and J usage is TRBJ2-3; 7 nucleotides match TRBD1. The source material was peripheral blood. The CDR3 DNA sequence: TGTGCCAGCGGACAGGCGGGAGATACGCAGTATTTT. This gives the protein CASGQAGDTQYF.